The 2 T cell receptor beta chains listed next were all sequenced from one sample in a study of technical replicates of blood from a handful of donors. Sequencing used immunoSEQ multiplex PCR; TCRdb keeps in-frame clones, though not all of them. The sample consists of 75,000 to 100,000 clones, around 96% of them appearing once. Sequenced material: T cells isolated from PBMCs. The receptors here all came from a human donor in good health.

J is TRBJ2-1 and V is TRBV2; perhaps TRBD2 as D (5 bases). Germline V gene lookup returns CDR1 SNHLY and CDR2 FYNNEI. V was clipped by 8 bases and J by 2 bases, with 10 bases between them. This CDR3 is built from 13 residues. CDR3 protein: CASRASPYNEQFF. The CDR3 coding sequence is TGTGCCAGCCGGGCTAGCCCCTACAATGAGCAGTTCTTC.

J is TRBJ2-5 and V is TRBV5-1; D gene unclear. CDR1 is SGHRS and CDR2 is YFSETQ in the germline V gene. Trimming removed 4 bases at V and 5 bases at J, with 12 bases between. This CDR3 comprises 13 residues. CDR3 DNA: TGCGCCAGCAGCGTACAGTCGGTGGAGACCCAGTACTTC. It is translated as CASSVQSVETQYF.